This T cell receptor beta chain was retrieved from a study of regulatory T cells in long-lasting Graves disease. Time point in this sample: newly diagnosed GD, antithyroid drugs for less than 3 months. Researchers made the TCR library from RNA that was extracted from PBMCs. The germline V gene encodes CDR1 MNHEY and CDR2 SVGAGI. This CDR3 has 15 residues. Trimming shortened V by 2 bases and J by 8 bases, and 16 bases separated the two germline ends. The TCR beta library used iRepertoire HTBI primers with Arm-PCR amplification of CDR3. TCRdb reprocessed the multiplex PCR reads via MiXCR and lists one record per CDR3 protein. This table holds about 620,000 distinct CDR3 sequences, 15% to 20% found once. This clonotype has just a few counts. The antigen is undetermined. Findings and caveats of the study: Reduced TCR diversity was observed in persistent Graves' patients versus newly diagnosed patients. Newly diagnosed disease favored TRBV20-1 and TRBJ2-1 over persistent disease.

This sample was shared with a second study, whose subject was T cells in Graves' hyperthyroidism and ophthalmopathy.

This chain uses TRBV6-5 with TRBJ1-5, with D perhaps matching TRBD1 (6 bases). The TCR comes from a woman in her 30s with Graves disease. The input for sequencing was peripheral blood mononuclear cells (PBMCs), taken at new diagnosis, from a patient treated with antithyroid drugs. The DNA for the CDR3 is TGTGCCAGCAGTTACGGGGGCGCAGGGAGGGAGCCCCAGCATTTT. This codes for CASSYGGAGREPQHF.